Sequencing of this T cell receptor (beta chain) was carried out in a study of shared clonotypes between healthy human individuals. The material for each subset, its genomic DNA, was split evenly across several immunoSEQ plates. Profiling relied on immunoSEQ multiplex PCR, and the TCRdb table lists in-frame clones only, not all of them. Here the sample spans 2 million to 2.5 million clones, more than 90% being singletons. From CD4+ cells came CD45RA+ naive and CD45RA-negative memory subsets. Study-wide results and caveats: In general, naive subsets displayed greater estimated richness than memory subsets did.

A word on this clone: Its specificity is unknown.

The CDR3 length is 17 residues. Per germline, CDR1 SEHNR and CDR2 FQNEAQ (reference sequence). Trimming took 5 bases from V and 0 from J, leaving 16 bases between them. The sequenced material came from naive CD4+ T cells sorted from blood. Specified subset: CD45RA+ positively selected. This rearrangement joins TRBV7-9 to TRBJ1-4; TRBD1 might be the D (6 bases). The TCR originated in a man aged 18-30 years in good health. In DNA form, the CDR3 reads TGTGCCAGCAGCCCGGGGACATCGGGCGCAACTAATGAAAAACTGTTTTTT. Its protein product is CASSPGTSGATNEKLFF.